What follows describes a single TCR beta chain. Its antigen is still unknown. No base quality information exists; no much larger clone differs at one position. V lost 4 bases and J lost 0 bases; the stretch between them is 10 bases long. There are 14 amino acids in the CDR3, from cysteine to phenylalanine inclusive. CDR3 DNA only is kept here, 42 bases in frame from base 1. Sequences MGHDK (CDR1) and SYGVNS (CDR2) are obtained from the germline V gene. The data were taken from a study of shared clonotypes between healthy human individuals (dated by TCRdb to 2020 to 2021). Notes on the research overall: Three men and two women, aged 18 to 49 years, made up the cohort. Different laboratories and diverse techniques were used to prepare libraries and sequence TCR repertoires, to increase sequencing depth and limit assay-specific biases. The study deeply sequenced blood TCR repertoires of five healthy adults to estimate repertoire size and the extent of clonotype sharing between individuals. For each donor, CD4 naive and CD4 memory were each given three plates, CD8 naive was given two plates, and CD8 memory was given one plate. Leukapheresis yielded between about 0.8 and 9.5 billion PBMCs per donor.

What the research found in general, with its limitations: Approximately 4.8% of naive CD4, 3.5% of naive CD8, 2% to 2.5% of memory CD4, and about 0.4% of memory CD8 clonotypes were shared across several donors. Higher generation probabilities were observed for clonotypes shared by all four sorted-subset donors than for non-shared clonotypes. Larger estimated clonotype richness was generally found for naive subsets than for memory subsets. Pairwise subsampling led to the expectation that sequencing depth would affect the degree of clonotype sharing among donors. Sampling was restricted to blood, and TCR repertoires in tissues likely differ from the TCR repertoires found in blood. Rarefaction of sorted-subset datasets indicated incomplete sequencing despite the large sequencing depth. The genetic and exposure-history diversity represented was limited by the small number of donors.

For the CD8 naive samples, CD45RO-negative cells were positively selected for CCR7, yielding a CD45RA+CCR7+ population from which TemRA cells were excluded. The donors were healthy, HIV-negative adults who had no recently reported acute infections or vaccinations. Only Caucasian adults living in Nashville, Tennessee, USA were represented among the donors. Blood was collected by leukapheresis, and PBMCs were isolated by Ficoll-Histopaque density gradient centrifugation and then cryopreserved in liquid nitrogen vapor phase. Analytical flow cytometry was used to check the purity and quantity of every magnetically sorted T cell population. Genomic DNA was isolated from every sorted fraction and measured by UV absorbance on a Nanodrop 2000c. TCR CDR3 regions were amplified from genomic DNA by multiplex PCR using the deep immunoSEQ assay. Extracted genomic DNA from each cell subset was distributed evenly across all wells of several immunoSEQ 96-well plates, and each plate was treated as a replicate. For sorted subsets, around 200 ng genomic DNA, equal to 30,000 to 35,000 T cell genomes, was loaded into each replicate PCR. Purified libraries were quantified with a Qubit 3.0 fluorometer, sized on a Bioanalyzer 2100, and re-quantified with the KAPA Library Quantification kit. Every immunoSEQ 96-well plate was sequenced on a dedicated single-read 150-cycle Illumina NextSeq 550 flow cell. Under the source paper's analysis protocol: Because the immunoSEQ output included only junctional sequences and no quality scores, the filtering could not be the same as the filtering used for full-length reads. To assign V/J genes and CDR3, sequences were annotated against IMGT germline references using PyIR, a Python wrapper for IgBLAST v1.9. Reads with weak V/J assignments (E-value above 1e-6), missing CDR3, stop codons, out-of-frame junctions, or ambiguous translated residues were removed. V3J clonotypes were defined as sequences sharing an identical inferred V gene, J gene, and CDR3 amino acid sequence. The percentage overlap between two repertoires was calculated by dividing the number of shared unique clonotypes by the size of the smaller repertoire. Repertoire richness was assessed with RTK rarefaction, the Chao1 estimator, and Recon v2.1 estimates of unobserved clonotypes. For all TCRbeta clonotypes obtained by the gDNA method from a handful of donors, generation probabilities were computed with OLGA. Sourced from immuneACCESS, this table was stored by TCRdb with only in-frame sequences that have V and J called. A share of the clones is absent; for the studies checked, an unresolved V gene accounts for under half, and the remainder has no known explanation. V and J calls and clone size come straight from that table; D and trimming were deduced from the DNA. This sample lists 700,000 to 950,000 clones; roughly 96% were detected once. The top ten clones comprise about 0.25% of the sample.

The sequence was collected from a man aged 30 to 39 in good health. The sequenced sample was naive CD8+ T cells sorted from blood. This sample's cell subset or site label indicates: CD45RA+CCR7+. This sequence uses TRBV25-1 and TRBJ2-7; the D region may be TRBD1 or TRBD2, each matching 5 bases equally. CDR3 region: CASSGDPDSYEQYF. The base sequence is TGTGCCAGCAGTGGGGACCCAGACTCCTACGAGCAGTACTTC.